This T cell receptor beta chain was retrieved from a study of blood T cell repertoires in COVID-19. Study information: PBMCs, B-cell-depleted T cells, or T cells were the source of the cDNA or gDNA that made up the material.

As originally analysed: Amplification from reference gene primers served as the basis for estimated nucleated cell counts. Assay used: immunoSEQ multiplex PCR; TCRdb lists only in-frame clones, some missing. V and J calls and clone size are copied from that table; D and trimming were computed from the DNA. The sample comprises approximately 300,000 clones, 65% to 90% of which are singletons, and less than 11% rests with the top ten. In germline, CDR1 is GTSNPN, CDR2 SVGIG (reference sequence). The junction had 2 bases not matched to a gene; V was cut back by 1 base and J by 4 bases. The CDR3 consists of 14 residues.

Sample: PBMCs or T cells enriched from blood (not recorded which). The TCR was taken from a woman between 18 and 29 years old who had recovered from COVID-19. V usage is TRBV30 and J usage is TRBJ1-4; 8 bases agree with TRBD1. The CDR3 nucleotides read TGTGCCTGGAGTGACAGGGGGAATAATGAAAAACTGTTTTTT. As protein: CAWSDRGNNEKLFF.